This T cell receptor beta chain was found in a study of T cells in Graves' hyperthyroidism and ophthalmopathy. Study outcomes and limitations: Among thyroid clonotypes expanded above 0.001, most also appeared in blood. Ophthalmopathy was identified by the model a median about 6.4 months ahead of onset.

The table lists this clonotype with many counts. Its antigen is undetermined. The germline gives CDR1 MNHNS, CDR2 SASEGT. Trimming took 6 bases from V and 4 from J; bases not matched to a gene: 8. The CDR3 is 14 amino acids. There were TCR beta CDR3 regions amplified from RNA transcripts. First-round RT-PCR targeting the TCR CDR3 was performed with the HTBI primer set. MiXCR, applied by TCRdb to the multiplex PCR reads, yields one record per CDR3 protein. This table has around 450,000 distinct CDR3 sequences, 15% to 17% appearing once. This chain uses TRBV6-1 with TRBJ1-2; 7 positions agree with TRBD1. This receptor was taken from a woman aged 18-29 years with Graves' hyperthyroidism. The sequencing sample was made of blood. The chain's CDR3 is CASRPTQGPYGYTF. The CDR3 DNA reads TGTGCCAGCAGGCCCACACAGGGGCCCTATGGCTACACCTTC.